This T cell receptor beta chain was retrieved from a study of blood T cell repertoires in COVID-19. Study at large: PBMCs, B-cell-depleted T cells, or T cells were the source of the cDNA or gDNA that made up the material.

Original processing methods: Nucleated cell counts were estimated from reference gene primer amplification. TCRdb's table, derived via immunoSEQ multiplex PCR, lists solely in-frame clones and lacks some. That table is the source of V, J and clone size, and D and trimming were worked out from the DNA. In the table there are about 170,000 clones, around nine tenths of which are singletons. Germline V CDR1 and CDR2: SNHLY, FYNNEI. After removal of 6 bases from V and 5 bases from J, the junction contained 5 bases not matched to a gene. The CDR3 has 14 amino acids. Specimen: peripheral blood. The sequence derives from a man in his 70s with acute or convalescent COVID-19. The genes are TRBV2 and TRBJ1-2; 11 nucleotides line up with TRBD1. The DNA for the CDR3 is TGTGCCAGCAGCGCGGGACAGGGGGGTTATGGCTACACCTTC. Its translation: CASSAGQGGYGYTF.